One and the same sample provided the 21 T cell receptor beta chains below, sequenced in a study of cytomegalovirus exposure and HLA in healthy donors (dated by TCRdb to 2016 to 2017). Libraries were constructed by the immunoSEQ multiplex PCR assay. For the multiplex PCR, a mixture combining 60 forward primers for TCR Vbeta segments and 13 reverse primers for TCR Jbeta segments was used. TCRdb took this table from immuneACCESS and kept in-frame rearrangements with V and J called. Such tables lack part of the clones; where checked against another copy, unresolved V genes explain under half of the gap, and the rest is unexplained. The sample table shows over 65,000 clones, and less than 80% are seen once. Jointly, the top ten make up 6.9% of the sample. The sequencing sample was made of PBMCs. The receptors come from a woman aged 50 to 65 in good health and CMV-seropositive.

CDR3: CASSVDGAGNTDTQYF. The DNA for the CDR3 is TGTGCCAGCAGCGTAGACGGAGCGGGAAACACAGATACGCAGTATTTT. J is TRBJ2-3 and V is TRBV9, with TRBD2 matching over 7 bases. Germline CDR1 SGDLS, CDR2 YYNGEE. The CDR3 is 16 amino acids. Trimming removed 0 bases from V and 2 bases from J; junction bases left unmatched: 6.

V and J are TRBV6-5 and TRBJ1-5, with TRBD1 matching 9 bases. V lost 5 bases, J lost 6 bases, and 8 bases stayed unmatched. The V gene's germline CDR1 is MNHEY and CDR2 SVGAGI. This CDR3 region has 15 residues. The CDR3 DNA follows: TGTGCCAGCAGTCCGGCGGGACAGGGAAGTCAGCCCCAGCATTTT. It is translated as CASSPAGQGSQPQHF.

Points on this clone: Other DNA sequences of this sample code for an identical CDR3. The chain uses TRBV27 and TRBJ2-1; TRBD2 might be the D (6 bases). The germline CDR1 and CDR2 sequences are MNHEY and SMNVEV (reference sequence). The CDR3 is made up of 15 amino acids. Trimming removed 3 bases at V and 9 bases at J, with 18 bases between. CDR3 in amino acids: CASSLDSREAVEQFF. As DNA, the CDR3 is TGTGCCAGCAGTTTGGACTCGAGGGAGGCTGTTGAGCAGTTCTTC.

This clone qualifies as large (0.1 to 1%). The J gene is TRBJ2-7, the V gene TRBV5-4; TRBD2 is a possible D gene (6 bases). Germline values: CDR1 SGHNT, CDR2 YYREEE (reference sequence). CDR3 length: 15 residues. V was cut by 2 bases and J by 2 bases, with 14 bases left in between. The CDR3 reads CASSFTSRPPYEQYF. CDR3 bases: TGTGCCAGCAGCTTTACTAGCCGCCCCCCCTACGAGCAGTACTTC.

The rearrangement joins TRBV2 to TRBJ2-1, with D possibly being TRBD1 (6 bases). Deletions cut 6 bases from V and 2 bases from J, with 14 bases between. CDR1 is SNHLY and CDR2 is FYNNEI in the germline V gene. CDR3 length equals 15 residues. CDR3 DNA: TGTGCCAGCAGACCTCACAGGGAGCCCTACAATGAGCAGTTCTTC. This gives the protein CASRPHREPYNEQFF.

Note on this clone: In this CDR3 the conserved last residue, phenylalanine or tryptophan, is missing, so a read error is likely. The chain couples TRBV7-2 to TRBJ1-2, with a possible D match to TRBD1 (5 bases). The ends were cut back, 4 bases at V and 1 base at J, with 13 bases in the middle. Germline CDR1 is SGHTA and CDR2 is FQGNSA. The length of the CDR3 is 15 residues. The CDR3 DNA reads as TGTGCCAGCAGCTCCCCCCCCGGGGGTAACTATGGCTACACCCTC. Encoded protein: CASSSPPGGNYGYTL.

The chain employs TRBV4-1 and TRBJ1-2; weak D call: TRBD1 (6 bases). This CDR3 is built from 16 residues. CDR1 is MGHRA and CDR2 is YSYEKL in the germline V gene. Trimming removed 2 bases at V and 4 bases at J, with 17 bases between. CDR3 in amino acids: CASSQPGQKHPYGYTF. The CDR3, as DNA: TGCGCCAGCAGCCAACCCGGACAGAAACACCCCTATGGCTACACCTTC.

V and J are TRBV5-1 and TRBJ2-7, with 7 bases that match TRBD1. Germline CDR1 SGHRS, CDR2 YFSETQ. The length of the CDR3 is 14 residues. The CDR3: CAYDWAGGSYEQYV. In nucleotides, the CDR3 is TGCGCTTATGACTGGGCAGGGGGCTCCTACGAGCAGTACGTC.

Written as DNA, the CDR3 is TGTGCCAGCAGCTTCCGGCCCAACAGGGCAAGTACAGATACGCAGTATTTT. Its translation: CASSFRPNRASTDTQYF. This chain uses TRBV5-6 with TRBJ2-3, with a possible D match to TRBD1 (6 bases). The length of the CDR3 is 17 residues. CDR1 is SGHDT, CDR2 YYEEEE, per germline. Trimming cost V 2 bases and J 3 bases, with 19 bases left between them.

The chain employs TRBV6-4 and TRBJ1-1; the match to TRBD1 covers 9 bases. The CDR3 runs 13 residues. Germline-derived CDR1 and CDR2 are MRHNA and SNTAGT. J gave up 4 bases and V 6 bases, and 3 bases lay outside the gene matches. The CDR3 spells CASRGQGITEAFF. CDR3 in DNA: TGTGCCAGCAGGGGACAGGGAATCACTGAAGCTTTCTTT.

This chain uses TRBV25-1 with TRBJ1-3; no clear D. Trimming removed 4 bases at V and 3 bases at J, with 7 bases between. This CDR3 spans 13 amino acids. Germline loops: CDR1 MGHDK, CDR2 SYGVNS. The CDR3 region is CASSGAGGNTIYF. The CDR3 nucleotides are TGTGCCAGCAGTGGGGCAGGTGGAAACACCATATATTTT.

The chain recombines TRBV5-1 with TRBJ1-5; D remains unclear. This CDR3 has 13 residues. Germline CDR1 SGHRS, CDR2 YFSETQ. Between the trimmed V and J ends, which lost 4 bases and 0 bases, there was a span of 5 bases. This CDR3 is CASSVNSNQPQHF. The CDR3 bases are TGCGCCAGCAGCGTAAATAGCAATCAGCCCCAGCATTTT.

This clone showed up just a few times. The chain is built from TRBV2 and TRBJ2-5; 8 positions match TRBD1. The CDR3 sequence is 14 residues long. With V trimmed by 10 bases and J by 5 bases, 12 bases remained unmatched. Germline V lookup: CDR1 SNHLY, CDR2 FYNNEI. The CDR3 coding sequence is TGTGCCACTCGGACAGGGTTGGGGGAGGAGACCCAGTACTTC. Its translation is CATRTGLGEETQYF.

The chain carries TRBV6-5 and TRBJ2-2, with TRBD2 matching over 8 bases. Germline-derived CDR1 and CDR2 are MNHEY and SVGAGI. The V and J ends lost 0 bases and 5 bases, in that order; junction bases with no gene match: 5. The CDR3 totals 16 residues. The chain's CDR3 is CASSYSSGGRTGELFF. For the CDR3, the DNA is TGTGCCAGCAGTTACTCGAGCGGGGGAAGGACCGGGGAGCTGTTTTTT.

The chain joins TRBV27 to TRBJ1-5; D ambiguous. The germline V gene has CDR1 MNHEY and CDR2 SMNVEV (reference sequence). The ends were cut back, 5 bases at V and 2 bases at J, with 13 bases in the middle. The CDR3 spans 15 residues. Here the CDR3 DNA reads TGTGCCAGCAGTCCCAAGAGGGAGGGCAATCAGCCCCAGCATTTT. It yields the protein CASSPKREGNQPQHF.

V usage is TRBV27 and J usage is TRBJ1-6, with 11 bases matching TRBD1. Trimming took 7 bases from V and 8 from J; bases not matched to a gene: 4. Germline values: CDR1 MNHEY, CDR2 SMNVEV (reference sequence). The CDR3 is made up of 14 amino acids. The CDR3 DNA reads TGTGCCAGCACCTCGGGACAGGGGGATTCACCCCTCCACTTT. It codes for CASTSGQGDSPLHF.

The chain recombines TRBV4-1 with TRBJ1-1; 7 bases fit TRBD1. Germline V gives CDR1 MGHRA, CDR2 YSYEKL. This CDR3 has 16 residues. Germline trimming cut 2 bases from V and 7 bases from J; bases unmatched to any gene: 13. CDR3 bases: TGCGCCAGCAGCCAAATCCCCAGGGGGGATGGTGGTGAAGCTTTCTTT. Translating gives CASSQIPRGDGGEAFF.

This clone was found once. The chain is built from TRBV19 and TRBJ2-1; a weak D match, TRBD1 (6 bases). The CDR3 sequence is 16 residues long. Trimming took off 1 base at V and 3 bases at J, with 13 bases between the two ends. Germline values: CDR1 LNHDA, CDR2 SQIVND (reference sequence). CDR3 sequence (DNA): TGTGCCAGTAGTATAGTAGCAAGGACAGACTACAATGAGCAGTTCTTC. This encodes CASSIVARTDYNEQFF.

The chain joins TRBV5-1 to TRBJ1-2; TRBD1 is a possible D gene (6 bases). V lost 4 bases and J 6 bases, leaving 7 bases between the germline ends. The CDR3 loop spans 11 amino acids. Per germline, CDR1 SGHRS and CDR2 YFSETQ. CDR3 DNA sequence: TGCGCCAGCAGCCCAGGGGATGGCTACACCTTC. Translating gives CASSPGDGYTF.

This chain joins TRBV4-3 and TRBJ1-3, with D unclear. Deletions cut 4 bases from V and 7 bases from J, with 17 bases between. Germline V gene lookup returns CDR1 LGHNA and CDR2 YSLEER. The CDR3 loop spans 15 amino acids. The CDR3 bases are TGCGCCAGCAGCCCACCACGGAGTACGGATAACACCATATATTTT. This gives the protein CASSPPRSTDNTIYF.

CDR3 nucleotides: TGTGCCTGCTCCGGGACATCATATGGCTACACCTTC. Translated: CACSGTSYGYTF. The V call is TRBV30, the J call TRBJ1-2; D is possibly TRBD1 (6 bases). CDR1 and CDR2 from the germline V gene are GTSNPN and SVGIG (reference sequence). Trimming removed 6 bases at V and 5 bases at J, with 13 bases between. The CDR3 consists of 12 residues. Full variable domain (rest looked up from reference TRBV30 and TRBJ1-2): SQTIHQWPATLVQPVGSPLSLECTVEGTSNPNLYWYRQAAGRGLQLLFYSVGIGQISSEVPQNLSASRPQDRQFILSSKKLLLSDSGFYLCACSGTSYGYTFGSGTRLTVV.